There are a few counts of the clone carrying this TCR beta chain. Its matching antigen is unknown. TCRdb re-analysed the reads in MiXCR, keeping a single row per CDR3 protein. The sample lists around 58,000 distinct CDR3 sequences; around 21% were seen once. The data stem from a study of T cell repertoires in cytomegalovirus infection. The length of the CDR3 is 17 residues. With 0 bases removed from V and 0 bases from J, the gap between germline ends came to 12 bases. Germline V CDR1 and CDR2: DFQATT, SNEGSKA (reference sequence). The clonotype comes from a human donor in good health (CMV status not recorded). Some clones in this sample may be carry-over from other donors' samples. The input for sequencing was CD8+ T cells from cultured PBMCs, taken from culture after CMV antigen stimulation. The chain links TRBV20-1 to TRBJ1-6; D is unresolved. In nucleotides, the CDR3 is TGCAGTGCTAGAGATGGGTCTACAAACTCCTATAATTCACCCCTCCACTTT. As protein: CSARDGSTNSYNSPLHF.